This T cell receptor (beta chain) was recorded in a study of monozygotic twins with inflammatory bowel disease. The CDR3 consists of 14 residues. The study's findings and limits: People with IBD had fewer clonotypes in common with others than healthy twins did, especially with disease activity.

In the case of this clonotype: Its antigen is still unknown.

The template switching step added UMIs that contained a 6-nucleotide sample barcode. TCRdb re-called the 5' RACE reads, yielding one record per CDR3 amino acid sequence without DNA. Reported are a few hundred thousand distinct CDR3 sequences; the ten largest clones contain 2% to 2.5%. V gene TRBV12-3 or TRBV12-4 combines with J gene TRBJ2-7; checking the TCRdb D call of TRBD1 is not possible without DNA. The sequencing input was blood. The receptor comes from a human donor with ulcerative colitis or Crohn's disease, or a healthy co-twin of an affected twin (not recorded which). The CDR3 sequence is CASSLGSQSYEQYF.